This T cell receptor beta chain was documented in a study of blood T cell repertoires in COVID-19. Looking at the study overall: The United States, Italy and Spain were the sources of the acute and convalescent COVID-19 samples. In each case, the material was cDNA or gDNA derived from T cells, B-cell-depleted T cells, or PBMCs.

The CDR3 covers 17 residues. Per germline, CDR1 SGDLS and CDR2 YYNGEE. Losses at the gene ends were 0 bases for V and 7 bases for J; bases not matched to a gene: 11. In the study's own analysis: The assay estimated nucleated cells by amplifying reference gene primers. The method was immunoSEQ multiplex PCR; TCRdb's version includes in-frame clones alone and lacks a portion of them. V, J and clone size reflect that table, while D and trimming were determined from the DNA. This sample has around 220,000 clones, with about 90% found just once. This clonotype was obtained from a middle-aged man with active or convalescent COVID-19. Material for sequencing was peripheral blood. This chain connects TRBV9 to TRBJ1-1, with 11 bases matching TRBD1. CDR3 amino acids: CASSVVGQGAGFGEAFF. The CDR3 DNA follows: TGTGCCAGCAGCGTAGTTGGACAGGGGGCCGGTTTTGGTGAAGCTTTCTTT.